This TCR beta chain was sequenced for a study of T cell responses to AZD1222 COVID-19 vaccine. Trimming pared 0 bases from V and 4 bases from J, leaving 13 bases between. The CDR3 spans 15 residues. Germline V CDR1 and CDR2: LGHNT, FRNRAP. Method: immunoSEQ multiplex PCR; TCRdb's copy keeps in-frame clones and lacks some. The sample lists roughly 170,000 clones, roughly 88% seen once, with approximately 0.5% in the top ten. Here the sequenced sample was peripheral blood, taken on day 0 of AZD1222 vaccination. The chain joins TRBV12-5 to TRBJ2-7; D is uncertain. This clonotype was sampled from an adult in good health. CDR3 nucleotide sequence: TGTGCTAGTGGTTTGGTACTGGGTGAAGGTTACGAGCAGTACTTC. Translating it yields CASGLVLGEGYEQYF.